The clone carrying this TCR beta chain was seen at least ten times. Antigen specificity is unknown. With the read ending 3 residues before the CDR3 end, the germline J gene is used to fill in that end. This sample is part of a study of T cell clonality in common variable immunodeficiency. Notes on the study in general: TCRbeta clonality was increased in CVID versus healthy controls. Common variable immunodeficiency TCR beta sequences reportedly had fewer deletions and N-nucleotide insertions.

After removal of 8 bases from V and 8 bases from J, the junction contained 12 bases not matched to a gene. This CDR3 is built from 13 residues. Germline V gene data show CDR1 as SQVTM and CDR2 as ANQGSEA. Generated by immunoSEQ multiplex PCR, the TCRdb table keeps only in-frame clones and is missing some. This repertoire holds 25,000 to 30,000 clones, and none appear only once. CVID subjects were 15 female and 29 male, aged about 8 to 70. Blood samples were heparinized, about 5 to 9 ml per donor. The gene calls are TRBV29-1 and TRBJ2-1; 7 bases map to TRBD2. The sample comprised peripheral blood mononuclear cells. The clonotype comes from a human donor with common variable immunodeficiency. Partial CDR3 DNA: TGCAGCCTTAATTCAGCGGGAAATCATGAG. It specifies CSLNSAGNHE. The CDR3 in its entirety is CSLNSAGNHEQFF.